Listed below are T cell receptor beta chains from one sample, sequenced in a study of shared clonotypes between healthy human individuals. Repertoires were generated with immunoSEQ multiplex PCR, while TCRdb's copy carries only in-frame clones and drops some. Of some 2 million clones in the sample, approximately 94% were seen once. The sequenced sample was naive CD8+ T cells sorted from blood. These receptors all stem from a man between 18 and 35 years old in good health. Each CDR3 is given with its conserved first and last residue. A D gene is named only where the DNA matches it firmly. Not all rows give a size; the values are once, few, many and, for expanded clones, a class.

v_call,d_call,clone_size,j_call,cdr3_aa,cdr3_nt
TRBV30,-,-,TRBJ1-2,CAWSPPGTNYGYTF,TGTGCCTGGAGCCCGCCGGGGACCAACTATGGCTACACCTTC
TRBV9,-,-,TRBJ2-3,CASSVGLSTDTQYF,TGTGCCAGCAGCGTAGGGTTGAGCACAGATACGCAGTATTTT
TRBV19,-,once,TRBJ1-1,CASSIDLEEVAFF,TGTGCCAGTAGTATAGATCTTGAGGAGGTTGCTTTCTTT
TRBV7-7,-,few,TRBJ2-5,CASSPGPRETQYF,TGTGCTAGCAGCCCGGGACCTCGAGAGACCCAGTACTTC
TRBV5-4,-,-,TRBJ2-7,CASSLEPGTGSYEQYF,TGTGCCAGCAGCTTGGAACCCGGAACAGGGTCCTACGAGCAGTACTTC
TRBV7-9,TRBD1,-,TRBJ2-5,CASSNPGQGMETQYF,TGTGCCAGCAGCAACCCTGGACAGGGAATGGAGACCCAGTACTTC
TRBV5-4,TRBD2,-,TRBJ2-5,CASSPLAGVGGTQYF,TGTGCCAGCAGCCCGCTAGCGGGTGTGGGCGGGACCCAGTACTTC
TRBV10-2,-,-,TRBJ2-3,CASSEMTTRGTDTQYF,TGCGCCAGCAGTGAGATGACGACGAGGGGGACAGATACGCAGTATTTT
TRBV2,-,-,TRBJ2-2,CASRSRYGELFF,TGTGCCAGCAGATCTAGGTACGGGGAGCTATTTTTT
TRBV12-1,-,-,TRBJ1-5,CASSLRKGVESDQPQHF,TGTGCCAGCAGCTTACGGAAGGGGGTTGAATCGGATCAGCCCCAGCATTTT
TRBV19,-,-,TRBJ1-5,CASSPQQGEGNQPQHF,TGTGCCAGTAGTCCCCAACAGGGAGAGGGCAATCAGCCCCAGCATTTT
TRBV5-4,TRBD1,-,TRBJ2-7,CASSLGQGGSYEQYF,TGTGCCAGCAGCTTGGGACAGGGTGGATCCTACGAGCAGTACTTC
TRBV9,TRBD2,-,TRBJ2-1,CASSAFTSGNEQFF,TGTGCCAGCAGCGCCTTTACTAGCGGCAATGAGCAGTTCTTC
TRBV5-5,-,-,TRBJ2-7,CASSFDSYEQYF,TGTGCCAGCAGCTTCGACAGTTACGAGCAGTACTTC